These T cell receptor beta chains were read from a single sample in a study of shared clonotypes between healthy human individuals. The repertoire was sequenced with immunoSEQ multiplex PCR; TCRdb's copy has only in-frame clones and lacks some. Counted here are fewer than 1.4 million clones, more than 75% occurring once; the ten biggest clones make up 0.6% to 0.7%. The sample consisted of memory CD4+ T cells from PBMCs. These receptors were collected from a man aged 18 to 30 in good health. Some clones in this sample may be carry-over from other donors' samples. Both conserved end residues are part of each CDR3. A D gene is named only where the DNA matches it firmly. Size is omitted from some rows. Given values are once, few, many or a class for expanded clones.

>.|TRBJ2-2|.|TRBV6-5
TGTGCCAGCAGCCCTCCAGGGGTACGGACCGGGGAGCTGTTTTTT
CASSPPGVRTGELFF
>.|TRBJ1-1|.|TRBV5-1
TGCGCCAGCAGCTTATTACTTTCCATGAACACTGAAGCTTTCTTT
CASSLLLSMNTEAFF
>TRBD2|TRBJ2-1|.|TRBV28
TGTGCCGGCGGGAGGGCCTCTGGGTCCTACAATGAGCAGTTCTTC
CAGGRASGSYNEQFF
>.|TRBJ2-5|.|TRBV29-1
TGCAGCGTTGAAGAAGAGGCTAGTGAGACCCAGTACTTC
CSVEEEASETQYF
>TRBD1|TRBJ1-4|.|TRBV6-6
TGTGCCAGCAGGTGGACAGGGACAACTAATGAAAAACTGTTTTTT
CASRWTGTTNEKLFF
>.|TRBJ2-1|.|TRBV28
TGTGCCAGCAAAGGGGGGTACAATGAGCAGTTCTTC
CASKGGYNEQFF
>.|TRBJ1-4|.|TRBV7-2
TGTGCCAGCAGCCCCGGAGGTGAAAAACTGTTTTTT
CASSPGGEKLFF
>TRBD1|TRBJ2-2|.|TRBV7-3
TGTGCCAGCAGCTTAACGACAGGGGGCGGCACCGGGGAGCTGTTTTTT
CASSLTTGGGTGELFF
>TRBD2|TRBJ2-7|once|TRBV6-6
TGTGCCAGTGCTAGCGGGACCGCCTACGAGCAGTACTTC
CASASGTAYEQYF
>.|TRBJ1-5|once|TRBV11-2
TGTGCCAGCAGCTTTAGGGGGGATCAGCCCCAGCATTTT
CASSFRGDQPQHF
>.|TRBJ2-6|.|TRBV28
TGTGCCAGCAGTCCGCCGCTAGCTGGGGCCAACGTCCTGACTTTC
CASSPPLAGANVLTF
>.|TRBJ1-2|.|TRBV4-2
TGTGCCAGCACCCCAGGAGGGGAAAAGGGTGGCTACACCTTC
CASTPGGEKGGYTF
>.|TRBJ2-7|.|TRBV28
TGTGCCAGCACCGACGTCGGGGTTTACCACGAGCAGTACTTC
CASTDVGVYHEQYF
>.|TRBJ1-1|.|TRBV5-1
TGCGCCAGCAGGACATTCATGAACACTGAAGCTTTCTTT
CASRTFMNTEAFF
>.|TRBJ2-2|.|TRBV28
TGTGCCAGCAGTAGCCCCCAGGGGGGAAGGTACACCGGGGAGCTGTTTTTT
CASSSPQGGRYTGELFF
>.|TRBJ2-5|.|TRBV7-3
TGTGCCAGCAGCTTATCGGGGAAAGAGACCCAGTACTTC
CASSLSGKETQYF
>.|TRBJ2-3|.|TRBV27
TGTGCCAGCAGTTTTGGGGGAGGCACAGATACGCAGTATTTT
CASSFGGGTDTQYF
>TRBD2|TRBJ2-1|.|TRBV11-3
TGTGCCAGCAGCATCCGGACTAGCGGGGCTACAAATGAGCAGTTCTTC
CASSIRTSGATNEQFF
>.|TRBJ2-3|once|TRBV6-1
TGTGCCAGCAGTGGTCAGGGGGGGGAGTATTTT
CASSGQGGEYF
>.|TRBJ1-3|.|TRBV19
TGTGCCAGTACCCATGACAGGCCTGGAAACACCATATATTTT
CASTHDRPGNTIYF
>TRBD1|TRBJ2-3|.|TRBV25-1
TGTGCCAGCAGTGAGACAGGGGGCACAGATACGCAGTATTTT
CASSETGGTDTQYF
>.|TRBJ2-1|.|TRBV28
TGTGCCAGCAGTACAGGACTGATCTCCACGGAGTTCTTC
CASSTGLISTEFF
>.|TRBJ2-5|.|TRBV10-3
TGTGCCATCAGTGAGCGTTCGGGGGAGACCCAGTACTTC
CAISERSGETQYF
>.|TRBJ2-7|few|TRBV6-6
TGTGCCAGCAGCTCGAAAGCCCAGCAGTACTTC
CASSSKAQQYF
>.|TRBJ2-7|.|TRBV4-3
TGCGCCAGCAGCCAAGAGGGGACTCATTCCTACGAGCAGTACTTC
CASSQEGTHSYEQYF
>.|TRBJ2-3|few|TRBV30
TGTGCCTGGAGTTCAATGGATACTAGCACAGATACGCAGTATTTT
CAWSSMDTSTDTQYF
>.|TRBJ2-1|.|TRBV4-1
TGCGCCAGCAGCCTTTGGGACAACGTCTACAATGAGCAGTTCTTC
CASSLWDNVYNEQFF
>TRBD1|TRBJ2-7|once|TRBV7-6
TGTGCCAGCAGCCCGACCGGGACAGGGACCTACGAGCAGTACTTC
CASSPTGTGTYEQYF
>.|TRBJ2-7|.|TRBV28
TGTGCCTCCCAGCCGCCTAAAACCGACGAGCAGTACTTC
CASQPPKTDEQYF
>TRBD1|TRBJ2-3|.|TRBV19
TGTGCCAGTAGTACCTCAACAGGGGCAGATACGCAGTATTTT
CASSTSTGADTQYF
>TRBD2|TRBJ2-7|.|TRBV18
TGTGCCAGCTCAGGGACTAGCGGGCGTTCCTACGAGCAGTACTTC
CASSGTSGRSYEQYF
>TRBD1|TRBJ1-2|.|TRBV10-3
TGTGCCATCAGTGAAAGAGGGACAGGGCGGGACTATGGCTACACCTTC
CAISERGTGRDYGYTF
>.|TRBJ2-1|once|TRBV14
TGTGCCAGCAGCCTCCTCTGGGGGGACGGATCCTACAATGAGCAGTTCTTC
CASSLLWGDGSYNEQFF
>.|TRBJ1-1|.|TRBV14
TGTGCCAGCAGCCAAGATAGTGGCAGAATCCACACTGAAGCTTTCTTT
CASSQDSGRIHTEAFF
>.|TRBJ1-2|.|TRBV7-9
TGTGCCAGCAGCTTACCCCCAGACAGCTATGGCTACACCTTC
CASSLPPDSYGYTF
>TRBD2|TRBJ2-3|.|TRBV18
TGTGCCAGCTCACCAGGGGCCCTAGCGGGAGAAACGCAGTATTTT
CASSPGALAGETQYF
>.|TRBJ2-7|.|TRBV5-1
TGCGCCAGCAGCTCCTCAGGGGGGGCATTACGCGAGCAGTACTTC
CASSSSGGALREQYF